This is a list of T cell receptor beta chains from one sample in a study of shared clonotypes between healthy human individuals. Sequencing was performed with immunoSEQ multiplex PCR; in TCRdb, only in-frame clones are kept and a portion is missing. The sample holds some 1,100,000 clones, 78% seen once. Sequencing was done on a sample of memory CD4+ T cells from PBMCs. The receptors stem from a man in his late teens or twenties in good health. Some clones in this sample may be carry-over from other donors' samples. Both conserved end residues are part of each CDR3. D genes are given only for firm matches. Where a row states a size, it is once, few, many or the class of an expanded clone; other rows omit it.

>TRBV28|.|TRBJ1-4|.|14
CASSFQAINEKLFF
TGTGCCAGCAGTTTCCAGGCGATTAATGAAAAACTGTTTTTT
>TRBV29-1|.|TRBJ1-5|.|13
CSVGAREDQPQHF
TGCAGCGTTGGGGCCAGGGAGGATCAGCCCCAGCATTTT
>TRBV7-3|.|TRBJ2-1|.|13
CARPALNYNEQFF
TGTGCCAGACCTGCACTGAACTACAATGAGCAGTTCTTC
>TRBV28|TRBD1|TRBJ1-3|.|15
CASSRLGAGGNTIYF
TGTGCCAGCAGTAGACTCGGGGCAGGGGGGAACACCATATATTTT
>TRBV5-6|.|TRBJ1-2|.|14
CASSLTKGRYGYTF
TGTGCCAGCAGCTTAACTAAAGGGCGCTATGGCTACACCTTC
>TRBV6-5|.|TRBJ2-1|.|16
CASSYSRPSGGREWFF
TGTGCCAGCAGTTACTCGAGGCCCTCCGGGGGTCGGGAGTGGTTCTTC
>TRBV7-8|.|TRBJ2-5|.|14
CASSLGNSGLTQYF
TGTGCCAGCAGCTTAGGGAACTCAGGGTTGACCCAGTACTTC
>TRBV5-4|.|TRBJ1-1|.|13
CASSPELDTEAFF
TGTGCCAGCAGCCCGGAGTTGGACACTGAAGCTTTCTTT
>TRBV5-1|.|TRBJ1-3|.|14
CASSLSAAGNTIYF
TGCGCCAGCAGCTTGTCGGCTGCTGGGAACACCATATATTTT
>TRBV27|.|TRBJ2-5|many|14
CASRSGWGGETQYF
TGTGCCAGCAGGTCGGGATGGGGCGGGGAGACCCAGTACTTC
>TRBV5-6|.|TRBJ2-6|once|18
CASSSRDPRPSGANVLTF
TGTGCCAGCAGCTCCCGGGACCCTAGACCCTCTGGGGCCAACGTCCTGACTTTC
>TRBV29-1|TRBD1|TRBJ2-2|.|14
CSVRQGATTGELFF
TGCAGCGTAAGACAGGGGGCGACCACCGGGGAGCTGTTTTTT
>TRBV2|TRBD1|TRBJ1-2|few|13
CASSDTQGYGYTF
TGTGCCAGCAGTGACACACAGGGGTATGGCTACACCTTC
>TRBV7-2|TRBD1|TRBJ2-5|.|14
CASSSLRGSETQYF
TGTGCCAGCAGCTCGCTCAGGGGGAGTGAGACCCAGTACTTC
>TRBV15|.|TRBJ2-1|.|17
CATSRNPPGMSYNEQFF
TGTGCCACCAGCAGGAACCCTCCTGGGATGTCCTACAATGAGCAGTTCTTC
>TRBV5-6|.|TRBJ2-1|.|16
CASSFMEPVLLNEQFF
TGTGCCAGCAGCTTTATGGAGCCCGTACTTCTCAATGAGCAGTTCTTC
>TRBV15|.|TRBJ1-1|.|16
CATSRDPGHLGSEAFF
TGTGCCACCAGCAGAGATCCGGGACACCTGGGTTCTGAAGCTTTCTTT
>TRBV28|TRBD1|TRBJ1-1|.|15
CASSFRGQGKTEAFF
TGTGCCAGCAGTTTTAGGGGACAGGGGAAAACTGAAGCTTTCTTT
>TRBV27|TRBD2|TRBJ2-1|.|19
CASSYLPNRSGRENNEQFF
TGTGCCAGCAGTTACCTACCGAACCGTAGCGGGAGGGAGAATAATGAGCAGTTCTTC
>TRBV28|TRBD2|TRBJ2-1|once|19
CASSLWGLAGGIHYNEQFF
TGTGCCAGCAGTTTATGGGGACTAGCGGGTGGAATCCACTACAATGAGCAGTTCTTC
>TRBV2|TRBD1|TRBJ1-5|.|13
CASRGTGDQPQHF
TGTGCCAGCAGAGGAACAGGGGATCAGCCCCAGCATTTT
>TRBV7-2|.|TRBJ2-3|few|18
CASSLRAASIPSTDTQYF
TGTGCCAGCAGCTTACGGGCAGCCTCGATCCCTAGCACAGATACGCAGTATTTT
>TRBV7-2|.|TRBJ2-5|.|14
CASSSLGVTGTQYF
TGTGCCAGCAGCTCCTTAGGGGTGACGGGGACCCAGTACTTC
>TRBV5-4|.|TRBJ2-5|.|13
CASSLFGQETQYF
TGTGCCAGCAGCTTGTTTGGCCAAGAGACCCAGTACTTC
>TRBV6-5|.|TRBJ1-2|.|13
CASTNTGMSGYTF
TGTGCCAGCACAAACACAGGGATGAGTGGCTACACCTTC
>TRBV2|.|TRBJ1-2|few|11
CASSVVHGYTF
TGTGCCAGCAGTGTGGTACATGGCTACACCTTC
>TRBV25-1|TRBD2|TRBJ2-1|.|18
CASSDSGLAGDLYNEQFF
TGTGCCAGCAGCGACTCGGGACTAGCGGGAGACCTCTACAATGAGCAGTTCTTC
>TRBV28|.|TRBJ1-2|.|16
CASTFSGTPRRYGYTF
TGTGCCAGCACCTTCTCCGGGACCCCCCGGAGGTATGGCTACACCTTC
>TRBV5-1|.|TRBJ2-7|.|14
CASSSRDNTYEQYF
TGCGCCAGCAGCTCCCGGGACAATACCTACGAGCAGTACTTC
>TRBV7-9|.|TRBJ2-7|.|11
CASSLRSEQYF
TGTGCCAGCAGCTTAAGGTCCGAGCAGTACTTC
>TRBV28|TRBD2|TRBJ2-7|.|15
CASSPPVAGGLEQYF
TGTGCCAGCAGCCCCCCGGTAGCGGGAGGGCTTGAGCAGTACTTC
>TRBV5-1|TRBD1|TRBJ1-1|.|15
CASSSRQGLNTEAFF
TGCGCCAGCAGCTCTAGACAGGGGCTGAACACTGAAGCTTTCTTT